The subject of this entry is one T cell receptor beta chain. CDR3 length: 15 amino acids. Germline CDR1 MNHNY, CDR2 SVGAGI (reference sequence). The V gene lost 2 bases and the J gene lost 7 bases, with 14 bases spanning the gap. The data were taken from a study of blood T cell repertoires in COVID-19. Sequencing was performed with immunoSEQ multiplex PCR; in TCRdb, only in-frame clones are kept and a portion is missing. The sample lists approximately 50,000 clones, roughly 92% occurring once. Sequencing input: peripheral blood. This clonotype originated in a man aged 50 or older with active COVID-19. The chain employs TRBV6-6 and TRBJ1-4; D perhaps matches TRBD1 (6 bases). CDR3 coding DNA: TGTGCCAGCAGTTACGCCGGGGGGGCGGGTGAAAAACTGTTTTTT. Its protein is CASSYAGGAGEKLFF.